This T cell receptor beta chain was observed in a study of blood T cell repertoires in COVID-19. Study background: The United States, Italy and Spain provided the acute and convalescent COVID-19 samples.

Seattle patient enrollment occurred during active infection, with longitudinal follow-up thereafter. There are 18 residues in the CDR3. V lost 5 bases and J 2 bases, leaving 24 bases between the germline ends. Per germline, CDR1 MNHEY and CDR2 SVGEGT. TCRdb keeps only in-frame clones here, not all; method: immunoSEQ multiplex PCR. The sample carries roughly 190,000 clones, 82% recorded once. Material for sequencing was peripheral blood. The V call is TRBV6-2 or TRBV6-3, the J call TRBJ1-2; possibly TRBD1 for D (6 bases). The clonotype comes from a woman aged 55-69 years with COVID-19, enrolled during active disease. The CDR3 DNA reads as TGTGCCAGCAGTGTTGACTACAGGGCCCCCGGGCAAAACTATGGCTACACCTTC. Residues: CASSVDYRAPGQNYGYTF.